Below are 2 T cell receptor beta chains sequenced from a single sample in a study of blood T cell repertoires in COVID-19. The table came from immunoSEQ multiplex PCR; TCRdb's copy has only in-frame clones and leaves some out. Of around 470,000 clones listed, about nine tenths are singletons. Material for sequencing was PBMCs or T cells enriched from blood (not recorded which). The source of these receptors is a man between 18 and 35 years old who had recovered from COVID-19.

This chain connects TRBV6-4 to TRBJ1-5, with D perhaps TRBD1 (5 bases). Germline values: CDR1 MRHNA, CDR2 SNTAGT. With 2 bases removed from V and 5 bases from J, the gap between germline ends came to 10 bases. The CDR3 spans 14 residues. In nucleotides, the CDR3 is TGTGCCAGCAGTGACGACAGAACCCATCAGCCCCAGCATTTT. It specifies CASSDDRTHQPQHF.

The chain uses TRBV10-3 and TRBJ1-1; possibly TRBD1 for D (6 bases). The germline V and J ends were trimmed by 3 bases and 2 bases, with 16 bases remaining between them. There are 16 residues in the CDR3. The V gene's germline CDR1 is ENHRY and CDR2 SYGVKD. DNA for the CDR3: TGTGCCATCAGTGAATTGGGGGCGTACGGTAACACTGAAGCTTTCTTT. Translated: CAISELGAYGNTEAFF.